A single sample gave rise to the 15 T cell receptor beta chains below, sequenced in a study of CD8 T cells in Susac syndrome. With random hexamers, 0.5 to 1 ug RNA was reverse transcribed. Each CDR3 protein is one row after TCRdb ran MiXCR on the immunoSEQ multiplex PCR reads. The table includes more than 85,000 distinct CDR3 sequences, roughly 94% detected once. Sequencing input: CD4+ T cells from PBMCs. The origin of the receptors is a human donor with Susac syndrome.

This chain connects TRBV7-2 to TRBJ1-6; D gene ambiguous. The V and J ends lost 5 bases and 6 bases respectively, with 14 bases between them. The CDR3 extends over 15 amino acids. CDR1 is SGHTA, CDR2 FQGNSA, per germline. As DNA, the CDR3 is TGTGCCAGCAGCCCCCGGGCGGGGTCTAATTCACCCCTCCACTTT. This gives the protein CASSPRAGSNSPLHF.

The CDR3 bases are TGCAGTGCTAGAGATTCGGCTAGCGCGAGCTCCTACGAGCAGTACTTC. Its protein is CSARDSASASSYEQYF. V gene TRBV20-1 combines with J gene TRBJ2-7; the D gene is possibly TRBD2 (6 bases). V lost 0 bases, J lost 0 bases, and 15 bases lay in between. The CDR3 length is 16 residues. Germline V lookup: CDR1 DFQATT, CDR2 SNEGSKA (reference sequence).

V gene TRBV28 combines with J gene TRBJ1-2; D gene uncertain. The CDR3 runs to 11 residues. Germline CDR1 MDHEN, CDR2 SYDVKM. V was shortened by 4 bases and J by 8 bases, with 8 bases between the two germline ends. The CDR3 loop reads CASSSARGYTF. The CDR3 DNA reads TGTGCCAGCAGTTCTGCTAGGGGCTACACCTTC.

The rearrangement links TRBV5-1 to TRBJ1-6, with D possibly TRBD1 on 5 matching bases. Germline values: CDR1 SGHRS, CDR2 YFSETQ. The V gene lost 4 bases and the J gene lost 8 bases, with 16 bases spanning the gap. The CDR3 runs 15 residues. CDR3 sequence: CASSRQLGGDSPLHF. CDR3 nucleotides: TGCGCCAGCAGCCGTCAACTGGGGGGGGATTCACCCCTCCACTTT.

The sample holds one count of this clonotype. This chain links TRBV2 with TRBJ2-4; the D is unclear. Trimming removed 7 bases from V and 3 bases from J, with 4 bases in between. Germline V gene sequence: CDR1 SNHLY, CDR2 FYNNEI. The CDR3 spans 11 residues. The CDR3 is CASNDKNIQYF. CDR3 bases: TGTGCCAGCAACGACAAAAACATTCAGTACTTC.

The gene calls are TRBV11-2 and TRBJ2-1; 7 nucleotides line up with TRBD1. Germline V gives CDR1 SGHAT, CDR2 FQNNGV. The trim removed 5 bases at V and 9 bases at J, leaving 7 bases unmatched. The CDR3 covers 13 residues. CDR3 sequence (DNA): TGTGCCAGCAGCCTGGACAGGAGAGGTGAGCAGTTCTTC. Its translation is CASSLDRRGEQFF.

The chain employs TRBV15 and TRBJ2-4, with 8 bases matching TRBD1. Looked up from germline, CDR1 is LNHNV and CDR2 is YYDKDF (reference sequence). V dropped 3 bases and J dropped 7; count of bases not matched to a gene: 8. The CDR3 loop spans 15 amino acids. In DNA form, the CDR3 reads TGTGCCACCAGCAGGGGGGACAGGTTCGGGAACATTCAGTACTTC. Residues: CATSRGDRFGNIQYF.

The genes are TRBV29-1 and TRBJ1-4, with D possibly TRBD1 on 5 matching bases. The CDR3 runs 11 residues. The V end was cut by 4 bases, the J end by 10 bases, with 10 bases between. Germline loops: CDR1 SQVTM, CDR2 ANQGSEA. CDR3 amino acids: CSVAGRGKLFF. The CDR3 coding sequence is TGCAGCGTTGCAGGGCGCGGAAAACTGTTTTTT.

This chain uses TRBV12-3 or TRBV12-4 with TRBJ2-5; no definite D call. The V and J ends lost 2 bases and 1 base respectively, with 8 bases between them. The CDR3 extends over 14 amino acids. The CDR3 loop reads CASSLTASQETQYF. As DNA, the CDR3 is TGTGCCAGCAGTTTAACGGCCTCCCAAGAGACCCAGTACTTC.

The chain carries TRBV30 and TRBJ1-2; 12 bases match TRBD1. Germline values: CDR1 GTSNPN, CDR2 SVGIG (reference sequence). The CDR3 consists of 17 residues. Trimming at V came to 7 bases and at J to 4 bases, leaving 16 bases not matched to a gene. The CDR3, as DNA: TGTGCCTACAGGCGACTCACGGGGACAGGGGGCACCTATGGCTACACCTTC. Its translation: CAYRRLTGTGGTYGYTF.

The genes are TRBV20-1 and TRBJ2-3; TRBD2 aligns across 11 bases. Germline V lookup: CDR1 DFQATT, CDR2 SNEGSKA (reference sequence). The ends lost 1 base at V and 5 bases at J; junction bases unmatched: 8. This CDR3 has 16 amino acids. The CDR3 DNA is TGCAGTGCTAGAGGAGCTAGCGGGGGGCGGGGAGATACGCAGTATTTT. Translating gives CSARGASGGRGDTQYF.

The chain couples TRBV12-3 or TRBV12-4 to TRBJ2-7; weak D call: TRBD1 (6 bases). This CDR3 is built from 12 residues. The V end lost 6 bases, the J end lost 4 bases, and 10 bases lay between the germline ends. The CDR3 DNA follows: TGTGCCAGCAGCCCAACAGGGTACGAGCAGTACTTC. Protein sequence: CASSPTGYEQYF.

This sequence joins TRBV18 and TRBJ2-2, with TRBD2 matching over 8 bases. Losses at the gene ends were 6 bases for V and 4 bases for J; bases not matched to a gene: 13. Germline V CDR1 and CDR2: KGHSH, LQKENI. The CDR3 sequence is 17 residues long. As DNA, the CDR3 is TGTGCCAGCTCGATCCCCCGGGAGGGGGTTTCCACCGGGGAGCTGTTTTTT. Residues: CASSIPREGVSTGELFF.

The chain joins TRBV28 to TRBJ2-4, with 8 bases that match TRBD1. V lost 5 bases, J lost 5 bases, and 8 bases stayed unmatched. Germline CDR1 and CDR2: MDHEN and SYDVKM. The CDR3 has 15 residues. CDR3 DNA sequence: TGTGCCAGCAGTGCCGGGACAGGAACGCAAAACATTCAGTACTTC. This sequence encodes CASSAGTGTQNIQYF.

V and J are TRBV6-6 and TRBJ1-1; D ambiguous. Trimming left V 6 bases short and J 2 bases short, with 10 bases between. CDR1 and CDR2 from the germline V gene are MNHNY and SVGAGI (reference sequence). This CDR3 spans 13 amino acids. For the CDR3, the DNA is TGTGCCAGCAGCCTCTACAGTAACACTGAAGCTTTCTTT. Protein sequence: CASSLYSNTEAFF.